This T cell receptor beta chain was found in a study of cytomegalovirus exposure and HLA in healthy donors. Study background: Researchers found that more than 70% of just under 400 genotyped donors fell within the Caucasian-associated ancestry cluster. Study-level results: CMV serostatus was the only recorded immune exposure for donors. Donors were assumed by presence/absence analyses to have roughly uniform sequencing depth. Later genetic work tied a missense DCLRE1C variant to beta-chain V and J trimming.

Primers: 60 Vbeta forward and 13 Jbeta reverse. The data were produced by immunoSEQ multiplex PCR, yet TCRdb's version contains in-frame clones alone and is incomplete. This table has 150,000 to 200,000 clones, about three quarters appearing once. The ends lost 1 base at V and 3 bases at J; junction bases unmatched: 2. From germline, CDR1 is MGHRA and CDR2 YSYEKL. The CDR3 extends over 14 amino acids. For this clone: The antigen is not known.

This sequence originates from a man aged 25-40 years in good health and CMV-seropositive. This rearrangement joins TRBV4-1 to TRBJ2-5; the match to TRBD2 covers 7 bases. Input material: PBMCs. CDR3 coding DNA: TGCGCCAGCAGCCAAGCCCGGGGGGAAGAGACCCAGTACTTC. This encodes CASSQARGEETQYF.